The 15 T cell receptor beta chains in this list originate from one sample, sequenced in a study of T cells in localized non-small cell lung cancer. Repertoires were generated with immunoSEQ multiplex PCR, while TCRdb's copy carries only in-frame clones and drops some. Of around 83,000 clones in the sample, 60% to 85% were seen once. Sequencing used PBMCs, obtained before any cancer treatment. These receptors originate from a man aged 40 to 70 with stage II squamous cell lung carcinoma.

V is TRBV5-5 and J is TRBJ2-7, with D hard to call. Trimming cost V 4 bases and J 2 bases, with 13 bases left between them. CDR1 is SGHKS and CDR2 is YYEKEE in the germline V gene (reference sequence). The CDR3 has 14 amino acids. CDR3 sequence: CASSPSGQAYEQYF. Here the CDR3 DNA reads TGTGCCAGCAGCCCCTCGGGCCAGGCCTACGAGCAGTACTTC.

Comments on this clone: The sample has other DNA sequences that encode this CDR3 too. CDR3 coding DNA: TGTGCCAGTTCGGGACAGGGGGCCTACGAGCAGTACTTC. This translates into CASSGQGAYEQYF. This chain joins TRBV9 and TRBJ2-7; 11 bases agree with TRBD1. The trim removed 8 bases at V and 2 bases at J, leaving 3 bases unmatched. The CDR3 has 13 amino acids. CDR1 SGDLS and CDR2 YYNGEE come from the germline V gene.

The genes are TRBV7-2 and TRBJ1-6; D uncertain. V dropped 0 bases and J dropped 5 bases, with 11 bases sitting between them. The CDR3 spans 16 residues. The V gene's germline CDR1 is SGHTA and CDR2 FQGNSA. The CDR3 DNA follows: TGTGCCAGCAGCTTAGCGAGACGGAGGAATAATTCACCCCTCCACTTT. Its protein is CASSLARRRNNSPLHF.

This clone came up once. This chain connects TRBV9 to TRBJ2-1, with TRBD2 identical over 9 bases. The CDR3 loop spans 16 amino acids. Germline V gene lookup returns CDR1 SGDLS and CDR2 YYNGEE. Germline trimming cut 0 bases from V and 3 bases from J; bases unmatched to any gene: 4. This CDR3 reads CASSVGLSGSYNEQFF. CDR3 sequence (DNA): TGTGCCAGCAGCGTAGGTCTTAGCGGGAGCTACAATGAGCAGTTCTTC.

The J gene is TRBJ1-2, the V gene TRBV7-2, with 7 nucleotides matching TRBD1. The V gene's germline CDR1 is SGHTA and CDR2 FQGNSA. This CDR3 region has 13 residues. J was trimmed by 2 bases and V by 5 bases; bases with no gene match: 2. The CDR3 loop is CASSPDRNYGYTF. CDR3 in DNA: TGTGCCAGCAGCCCGGACAGGAACTATGGCTACACCTTC.

V usage is TRBV7-2 and J usage is TRBJ2-3, with 10 bases fitting TRBD1. Trimming took 1 base from V and 3 from J; bases not matched to a gene: 4. The CDR3 is made up of 16 amino acids. The germline V gene has CDR1 SGHTA and CDR2 FQGNSA. CDR3 DNA sequence: TGTGCCAGCAGCTTAGGGGTGGGACAGGGGACAGATACGCAGTATTTT. This encodes CASSLGVGQGTDTQYF. Full variable domain (rest looked up from reference TRBV7-2 and TRBJ2-3): GAGVSQSPSNKVTEKGKDVELRCDPISGHTALYWYRQSLGQGLEFLIYFQGNSAPDKSGLPSDRFSAERTGGSVSTLTIQRTQQEDSAVYLCASSLGVGQGTDTQYFGPGTRLTVL.

This clone was seen more than once but under ten times. This sequence joins TRBV29-1 and TRBJ1-1; no definite D call. The CDR3 runs to 13 residues. CDR1 is SQVTM, CDR2 ANQGSEA, per germline. Trimming removed 7 bases from V and 2 bases from J, with 14 bases in between. CDR3 sequence reads: CSGSVAANTEAFF. In nucleotides, the CDR3 is TGCAGCGGTAGTGTAGCGGCTAACACTGAAGCTTTCTTT.

The V gene is TRBV7-2, the J gene TRBJ1-1, with TRBD1 identical over 7 bases. This CDR3 contains 13 residues. Per the germline V gene, CDR1 is SGHTA and CDR2 is FQGNSA. V lost 3 bases and J lost 6; bases outside the gene matches: 4. Here the CDR3 reads CASSFMDRSEAFF. In DNA form, the CDR3 reads TGTGCCAGCAGCTTTATGGACAGGTCTGAAGCTTTCTTT.

This chain links TRBV5-8 with TRBJ1-5; tentatively, D is TRBD1 (5 bases). V was trimmed by 3 bases and J by 3 bases, leaving 13 bases between them. The germline V gene encodes CDR1 SGHTS and CDR2 YDEGEE. The CDR3 is made up of 15 amino acids. The CDR3 loop is CASSSGTAINQPQHF. The CDR3 nucleotides are TGTGCCAGCAGCTCCGGGACCGCAATCAATCAGCCCCAGCATTTT.

The chain is built from TRBV7-2 and TRBJ2-2, with 7 nucleotides matching TRBD2. Unmatched junction bases numbered 10, after V lost 5 bases and J lost 4 bases. The CDR3 is made up of 16 amino acids. The germline gives CDR1 SGHTA, CDR2 FQGNSA. Here the CDR3 DNA reads TGTGCCAGCAGCCCGGGGGAGGGTCGGCGCACCGGGGAGCTGTTTTTT. Its translation: CASSPGEGRRTGELFF.

This clone was observed a single time. The chain links TRBV4-1 to TRBJ1-1, with TRBD1 as a possible D gene (5 bases). This CDR3 is 17 amino acids long. Germline CDR1 MGHRA, CDR2 YSYEKL. Trimming took off 7 bases at V and 5 bases at J, with 26 bases between the two ends. The CDR3: CASTSPRHPTAETEAFF. Here the CDR3 DNA reads TGCGCCAGCACCTCCCCCCGACACCCGACAGCCGAGACTGAAGCTTTCTTT.

The gene calls are TRBV6-4 and TRBJ1-5, with a possible D match to TRBD1 (5 bases). Germline CDR1 and CDR2: MRHNA and SNTAGT. CDR3 length: 15 residues. Trimming removed 8 bases at V and 3 bases at J, with 17 bases between. The CDR3 region is CASSLAPGTNQPQHF. The CDR3 DNA follows: TGTGCCAGCTCTCTCGCCCCAGGGACCAATCAGCCCCAGCATTTT.

This chain uses TRBV15 with TRBJ1-6, with no clear D. Trimming removed 5 bases from V and 8 bases from J, with 7 bases in between. This CDR3 spans 12 amino acids. CDR1 is LNHNV, CDR2 YYDKDF, per germline (reference sequence). The CDR3 DNA sequence: TGTGCCACCAGCGGTTTGGATTCACCCCTCCACTTT. Residues: CATSGLDSPLHF.

The CDR3 coding sequence is TGTGCCAGCAGGGACTTTCCCCACGAGCAGTACTTC. Amino acid sequence: CASRDFPHEQYF. The chain recombines TRBV6-5 with TRBJ2-7; D may be TRBD2 (5 bases). Between the trimmed V and J ends, which lost 6 bases and 5 bases, there was a span of 11 bases. Germline V gives CDR1 MNHEY, CDR2 SVGAGI. There are 12 residues in the CDR3.

The rearrangement uses TRBV7-3 and TRBJ2-2, with D uncertain. This CDR3 comprises 13 residues. CDR1 and CDR2 from the germline V gene are SGHTA and FQGTGA. With 5 bases removed from V and 4 bases from J, the gap between germline ends came to 8 bases. The CDR3 protein is CASSPLSTGELFF. The CDR3 DNA is TGTGCCAGCAGCCCCCTGAGCACCGGGGAGCTGTTTTTT.